One and the same sample provided the 10 T cell receptor beta chains below, sequenced in a study of blood T cell repertoires in COVID-19. TCRdb keeps only in-frame clones here, not all; method: immunoSEQ multiplex PCR. The sample has around 250,000 clones, 70% to 85% seen once. Sample: PBMCs or T cells enriched from blood (not recorded which). The source is a man in his forties who had recovered from COVID-19.

This sequence joins TRBV28 and TRBJ2-2, with D perhaps TRBD2 (6 bases). Trimming left V 8 bases short and J 9 bases short, with 13 bases between. The CDR3 covers 12 residues. Germline V gene sequence: CDR1 MDHEN, CDR2 SYDVKM. The CDR3 region is CASRSRERELFF. CDR3 coding DNA: TGTGCCAGCCGATCGCGGGAAAGGGAGCTGTTTTTT.

V is TRBV7-9 and J is TRBJ2-5, with D possibly matching TRBD1 (5 bases). The CDR3 covers 14 residues. The V gene lost 2 bases and the J gene lost 2 bases, with 9 bases spanning the gap. Germline loops: CDR1 SEHNR, CDR2 FQNEAQ (reference sequence). The CDR3 reads CASSLPRQQETQYF. In nucleotides, the CDR3 is TGTGCCAGCAGCTTACCCAGACAGCAAGAGACCCAGTACTTC.

The chain carries TRBV12-3 or TRBV12-4 and TRBJ2-5, with TRBD1 matching 11 bases. V lost 8 bases and J lost 5; bases outside the gene matches: 4. CDR3 size: 13 residues. The CDR3 DNA is TGTGCCAGCGGACAGGGGGCGCGGGAGACCCAGTACTTC. It translates to CASGQGARETQYF.

The rearrangement links TRBV4-3 to TRBJ2-2, with D tentatively TRBD1 (5 bases). Germline assignment: CDR1 LGHNA and CDR2 YSLEER. The CDR3 is 16 residues long. The V gene lost 0 bases and the J gene lost 6 bases, with 14 bases spanning the gap. CDR3 nucleotides: TGCGCCAGCAGCCAAGACGCTGGCAGGGATGCCGGGGAGCTGTTTTTT. It is translated as CASSQDAGRDAGELFF.

V gene TRBV7-2 combines with J gene TRBJ2-3, with D perhaps matching TRBD2 (6 bases). This CDR3 comprises 15 residues. CDR1 is SGHTA and CDR2 is FQGNSA in the germline V gene. V was trimmed by 6 bases and J by 2 bases, leaving 15 bases between them. CDR3 sequence: CASSSQAGYTDTQYF. CDR3 coding DNA: TGTGCCAGCAGTTCCCAGGCGGGGTACACAGATACGCAGTATTTT.

The rearrangement links TRBV5-1 to TRBJ2-7; a weak D match, TRBD1 (5 bases). Looked up from germline, CDR1 is SGHRS and CDR2 is YFSETQ. Trimming shortened V by 2 bases and J by 3 bases, and 6 bases separated the two germline ends. The CDR3 sequence is 12 residues long. Written as DNA, the CDR3 is TGCGCCAGCAGCTTTCAGGGCTACGAGCAGTACTTC. Residues: CASSFQGYEQYF.

This clone came up many times. Here the CDR3 reads CATHSPGTPNTGELFF. The DNA for the CDR3 is TGTGCCACTCACTCTCCCGGGACTCCGAACACCGGGGAGCTGTTTTTT. The chain recombines TRBV2 with TRBJ2-2; maybe TRBD2 (6 bases). CDR1 and CDR2 from the germline V gene are SNHLY and FYNNEI. Trimming left V 10 bases short and J 0 bases short, with 18 bases between. This CDR3 has 16 residues.

The chain has TRBV5-6 and TRBJ2-7; perhaps D is TRBD1 or TRBD2 (5 bases each). This CDR3 has 13 residues. Germline CDR1 is SGHDT and CDR2 is YYEEEE. V dropped 4 bases and J dropped 7 bases, with 15 bases sitting between them. Here the CDR3 reads CASSLGVGWEQYF. The CDR3 coding sequence is TGTGCCAGCAGCCTGGGGGTGGGCTGGGAGCAGTACTTC.

This chain links TRBV30 with TRBJ2-4; a possible D gene is TRBD2 (6 bases). V lost 2 bases and J lost 1, with 21 bases in between. Germline V gene lookup returns CDR1 GTSNPN and CDR2 SVGIG (reference sequence). The CDR3 is 18 amino acids. The CDR3 nucleotides are TGTGCCTGGAGTTGGGCCCACGCTCTAGCGTCGGCCAAAAACATTCAGTACTTC. As protein: CAWSWAHALASAKNIQYF.

The chain combines TRBV3-1 (or the pseudogene TRBV3-2) with TRBJ2-2; 8 bases align to TRBD2. Germline V gene lookup returns CDR1 LGHDT and CDR2 YNNKEL (reference sequence). Losses at the gene ends were 0 bases for V and 1 base for J; bases not matched to a gene: 1. The CDR3 length is 16 residues. In DNA, the CDR3 is TGTGCCAGCAGCCAAGACAGCGGGGGGAACACCGGGGAGCTGTTTTTT. This encodes CASSQDSGGNTGELFF.